One sample yielded the 24 T cell receptor beta chains listed below, sequenced in a study of CD8 T cells in Susac syndrome. RNA was extracted with the RNeasy kit, and a quantity of roughly 0.5 to 1 ug was reverse transcribed using random hexamers. TCRdb redid the calling of the immunoSEQ multiplex PCR reads with MiXCR, one entry per CDR3 protein. The table includes over 95,000 distinct CDR3 sequences, over 90% detected once. The specimen sequenced was CD4+ T cells from PBMCs. The receptors originated from a human donor in good health.

V gene TRBV5-1 combines with J gene TRBJ1-1; D perhaps matches TRBD1 (5 bases). This CDR3 is built from 14 residues. The germline V gene encodes CDR1 SGHRS and CDR2 YFSETQ. The ends were cut back, 5 bases at V and 1 base at J, with 12 bases in the middle. The CDR3 reads CASRVEGPNTEAFF. The CDR3 DNA reads as TGCGCCAGCAGAGTTGAGGGACCGAACACTGAAGCTTTCTTT.

The rearrangement uses TRBV7-2 and TRBJ2-1, with 9 bases aligning to TRBD2. This CDR3 contains 15 residues. Trimming at V came to 1 base and at J to 3 bases, leaving 1 base not matched to a gene. Germline V gene data show CDR1 as SGHTA and CDR2 as FQGNSA. This CDR3 is CASSLVAGDYNEQFF. The CDR3 coding sequence is TGTGCCAGCAGCTTAGTAGCGGGGGACTACAATGAGCAGTTCTTC.

This clonotype came up a few times. The CDR3 is CASSPGGSGANVLTF. The CDR3 bases are TGTGCCAGCTCACCTGGGGGCTCTGGGGCCAACGTCCTGACTTTC. V usage is TRBV18 and J usage is TRBJ2-6; D might be TRBD1 or TRBD2, each matching 5 bases. V was clipped by 3 bases and J by 0 bases, with 6 bases between them. The CDR3 length is 15 residues. Per the germline V gene, CDR1 is KGHSH and CDR2 is LQKENI.

This clonotype has a single count. V and J are TRBV14 and TRBJ2-5; a weak D match, TRBD2 (5 bases). The CDR3 length is 13 residues. Per germline, CDR1 SGHDN and CDR2 FVKESK. V lost 1 base to trimming and J lost 3 bases, with 6 bases between them. The CDR3 bases are TGTGCCAGCAGCCAAGTCGGGAAAGAGACCCAGTACTTC. Its translation is CASSQVGKETQYF.

This clonotype was observed a handful of times. This chain links TRBV25-1 with TRBJ2-7, with 9 bases fitting TRBD1. The V segment lost 5 bases and the J segment 1 base; nucleotides outside the gene matches: 6. This CDR3 comprises 15 residues. Per the germline V gene, CDR1 is MGHDK and CDR2 is SYGVNS. Written as DNA, the CDR3 is TGTGCCAGCAGTCGCAGGACAGGGGAGTCCTACGAGCAGTACTTC. Translated, it gives CASSRRTGESYEQYF.

Here the CDR3 reads CASSFAGGTYNEQFF. The CDR3, as DNA: TGTGCCAGCAGTTTCGCGGGGGGTACCTACAATGAGCAGTTCTTC. This chain joins TRBV4-2 and TRBJ2-1, with TRBD2 matching over 8 bases. The germline V gene encodes CDR1 LGHNA and CDR2 YNFKEQ. The CDR3 covers 15 residues. V shed 6 bases, J shed 2 bases, and the junction held 6 bases outside the gene matches.

The rearrangement joins TRBV2 to TRBJ1-3, with 7 nucleotides matching TRBD1. The CDR3 is 15 residues long. Germline loops: CDR1 SNHLY, CDR2 FYNNEI. V gave up 5 bases and J gave up 4 bases; unmatched junction bases: 8. The CDR3 DNA reads TGTGCCAGCAGTTCCAGGGGGGGCGCCGGAAACACCATATATTTT. It is translated as CASSSRGGAGNTIYF.

The chain uses TRBV18 and TRBJ1-1; D is ambiguous. The CDR3 spans 14 residues. From germline, CDR1 is KGHSH and CDR2 LQKENI. V lost 3 bases and J lost 0, with 8 bases in between. In DNA, the CDR3 is TGTGCCAGCTCACCGGGCAGAGTGAACACTGAAGCTTTCTTT. It is translated as CASSPGRVNTEAFF.

This chain uses TRBV6-6 with TRBJ2-1, with D uncertain. Germline CDR1 reads MNHNY; CDR2 reads SVGAGI (reference sequence). The CDR3 is 15 amino acids. The V and J ends lost 6 bases and 0 bases respectively, with 12 bases between them. The CDR3 loop reads CASSLLESSYNEQFF. CDR3 in DNA: TGTGCCAGCAGCCTGCTAGAGAGCTCCTACAATGAGCAGTTCTTC.

The rearrangement joins TRBV6-1 to TRBJ1-1; weak D call: TRBD1 (6 bases). The germline V and J ends were trimmed by 4 bases and 1 base, with 13 bases remaining between them. The CDR3 is 15 residues long. Germline lookup yields CDR1 MNHNS and CDR2 SASEGT. The CDR3, as DNA: TGTGCCAGCAGTGGATGGGGGGGCCAGAACACTGAAGCTTTCTTT. The encoded protein is CASSGWGGQNTEAFF.

This clonotype showed up just a few times. The rearrangement uses TRBV7-9 and TRBJ2-3; D gene ambiguous. Germline CDR1 is SEHNR and CDR2 is FQNEAQ (reference sequence). The CDR3 has 14 residues. V lost 1 base, J lost 2 bases, and 7 bases lay in between. The CDR3: CASSLEGTTDTQYF. The CDR3 region has the DNA TGTGCCAGCAGCTTAGAGGGAACCACAGATACGCAGTATTTT.

The CDR3 DNA follows: TGTGCCAGCATCCCCAGGGGGGGGGCCAACAATGAGCAGTTCTTC. This codes for CASIPRGGANNEQFF. The chain carries TRBV12-3 or TRBV12-4 and TRBJ2-1, with D perhaps being TRBD1 or TRBD2 (7 bases each). Trimming pared 7 bases from V and 5 bases from J, leaving 18 bases between. The CDR3 sequence is 15 residues long.

The chain carries TRBV15 and TRBJ2-3; 10 bases agree with TRBD2. J was trimmed by 2 bases and V by 9 bases; bases with no gene match: 20. Germline CDR1 reads LNHNV; CDR2 reads YYDKDF (reference sequence). This CDR3 is 19 amino acids long. The chain's CDR3 is CATNPGTSAHRDPTDTQYF. CDR3 DNA: TGTGCCACAAACCCAGGGACTAGCGCCCACCGGGACCCCACAGATACGCAGTATTTT.

J is TRBJ2-5 and V is TRBV6-5, with TRBD2 matching over 10 bases. The CDR3 has 16 residues. CDR1 and CDR2 (germline): MNHEY, SVGAGI. With V trimmed by 5 bases and J by 1 base, 7 bases remained unmatched. The CDR3 here is CASSILAGHFQETQYF. The CDR3, as DNA: TGTGCCAGCAGTATACTAGCGGGGCATTTCCAAGAGACCCAGTACTTC.

The J gene is TRBJ2-2, the V gene TRBV5-1; D not resolved. The CDR3 is 15 residues long. Per the germline V gene, CDR1 is SGHRS and CDR2 is YFSETQ. Trimming shortened V by 4 bases and J by 3 bases, and 13 bases separated the two germline ends. CDR3 sequence: CASSLNTGDTGELFF. CDR3 DNA sequence: TGCGCCAGCAGCCTGAATACTGGGGACACCGGGGAGCTGTTTTTT.

V usage is TRBV6-1 and J usage is TRBJ2-7; the D is unclear. CDR3 size: 15 residues. CDR1 is MNHNS and CDR2 is SASEGT in the germline V gene. V dropped 0 bases and J dropped 3 bases, with 12 bases sitting between them. CDR3 amino acids: CASSEAQSFGYEQYF. CDR3 nucleotide sequence: TGTGCCAGCAGTGAAGCGCAGAGCTTCGGCTACGAGCAGTACTTC.

The chain links TRBV20-1 to TRBJ2-2; D unclear. CDR1 and CDR2 (germline): DFQATT, SNEGSKA (reference sequence). Trimming pared 2 bases from V and 0 bases from J, leaving 10 bases between. CDR3 length: 15 residues. CDR3 sequence reads: CSARSGLTNTGELFF. CDR3 bases: TGCAGTGCTAGATCCGGGCTAACGAACACCGGGGAGCTGTTTTTT.

The chain couples TRBV2 to TRBJ1-2, with 11 bases identical to TRBD1. Germline V gives CDR1 SNHLY, CDR2 FYNNEI. This CDR3 contains 14 residues. V lost 6 bases, J lost 7 bases, and 7 bases stayed unmatched. CDR3 in amino acids: CASRGQGGLGGYTF. The DNA for the CDR3 is TGTGCCAGCAGGGGACAGGGGGGTCTGGGTGGCTACACCTTC.

The rearrangement uses TRBV3-1 and TRBJ1-5, with D unresolved. Trimming removed 1 base at V and 7 bases at J, with 14 bases between. This CDR3 contains 15 residues. Germline CDR1 and CDR2: LGHDT and YNNKEL (reference sequence). CDR3 DNA sequence: TGTGCCAGCAGCCAAGGGCAGGCGTTTCTCCAGCCCCAGCATTTT. It encodes CASSQGQAFLQPQHF.

J is TRBJ2-2 and V is TRBV5-6; unclear D gene. This CDR3 has 13 residues. Germline V gives CDR1 SGHDT, CDR2 YYEEEE. V was pared by 1 base and J by 5 bases, with 6 bases between. The CDR3: CASSLTVTGELFF. The CDR3 coding sequence is TGTGCCAGCAGCTTGACAGTAACCGGGGAGCTGTTTTTT.

This chain links TRBV30 with TRBJ2-5; D remains unclear. Per the germline V gene, CDR1 is GTSNPN and CDR2 is SVGIG (reference sequence). The CDR3 sequence is 11 residues long. The V end lost 2 bases, the J end lost 9 bases, and 10 bases lay between the germline ends. In DNA form, the CDR3 reads TGTGCCTGGAGTCCTGGTAATTCCCAGTACTTC. Amino acid sequence: CAWSPGNSQYF.

This chain joins TRBV7-2 and TRBJ2-2; TRBD1 matches at 7 bases. The CDR3 has 15 amino acids. Per germline, CDR1 SGHTA and CDR2 FQGNSA. V shed 2 bases, J shed 6 bases, and the junction held 6 bases outside the gene matches. Written as DNA, the CDR3 is TGTGCCAGCAGCTTACGAAGGGGGCATGCCGGGGAGCTGTTTTTT. Protein sequence: CASSLRRGHAGELFF.

This clonotype has a handful of counts. V gene TRBV7-2 combines with J gene TRBJ2-7, with D possibly matching TRBD2 (5 bases). V was pared by 2 bases and J by 6 bases, with 11 bases between. This CDR3 is built from 13 residues. Germline V CDR1 and CDR2: SGHTA, FQGNSA. The CDR3 region is CASSLRESGEQYF. As DNA, the CDR3 is TGTGCCAGCAGCTTAAGGGAGAGCGGCGAGCAGTACTTC.

The chain joins TRBV7-9 to TRBJ1-1; unclear D gene. The CDR3 sequence is 13 residues long. Germline loops: CDR1 SEHNR, CDR2 FQNEAQ (reference sequence). Trimming left V 4 bases short and J 2 bases short, with 8 bases between. Written as DNA, the CDR3 is TGTGCCAGCAGCTCCGGAGCCAACACTGAAGCTTTCTTT. Amino acid sequence: CASSSGANTEAFF.